The clone carrying this T cell receptor (beta chain) was detected only once. As yet, its antigen is unknown. This CDR3 region has 15 residues. V was clipped by 6 bases and J by 4 bases, with 18 bases between them. Germline V CDR1 and CDR2: MNHNS, SASEGT. The record originates from a study of cytomegalovirus exposure and HLA in healthy donors. Study at large: Genotyping of roughly 400 donors showed that 80% to 90% belonged to the Caucasian-associated ancestry cluster.

Primers for the PCR totalled 60 Vbeta and 13 Jbeta. Sequencing was performed with immunoSEQ multiplex PCR; in TCRdb, only in-frame clones are kept and a portion is missing. In the table there are over 150,000 clones, around 77% of which are singletons. Overall study findings and caveats: In a later analysis, productive TCRs from donors in an Asian-associated ancestry cluster reportedly carried fewer N-insertions than the cohort mean. CMV antigen specificity was confirmed in vitro for a few CMV-associated chains.

Sequencing input: PBMCs. The V call is TRBV6-1, the J call TRBJ1-2; D ambiguous. The receptor was derived from a woman in her twenties or thirties in good health and CMV-seronegative. The CDR3 spells CASSPDEGVSYGYTF. Here the CDR3 DNA reads TGTGCCAGCAGCCCCGATGAGGGTGTCTCCTATGGCTACACCTTC.